The text below deals with one T cell receptor (beta chain). The sample belongs to a study of blood T cell repertoires in COVID-19. Profiling relied on immunoSEQ multiplex PCR, and the TCRdb table lists in-frame clones only, not all of them. The profile covers roughly 59,000 clones, with 76% appearing a single time and about 6.4% taken by the ten largest. Sequenced: peripheral blood. This receptor was identified in a woman between 50 and 59 years old with active or convalescent COVID-19.

The CDR3 protein is CASSSSGSIDEQFF. The CDR3, as DNA: TGTGCCAGTAGTTCTAGCGGGAGTATCGATGAGCAGTTCTTC. This chain joins TRBV19 and TRBJ2-1; TRBD2 matches at 10 bases. The junction had 6 bases not matched to a gene; V was cut back by 5 bases and J by 8 bases. Germline V gene sequence: CDR1 LNHDA, CDR2 SQIVND (reference sequence). The CDR3 extends over 14 amino acids.